This paragraph reports one T cell receptor beta chain. Its antigen is still unknown. The patients all showed relapse after autologous stem cell transplantation, while their brentuximab vedotin exposure varied. The study purified CD4+ T cells from thawed PBMCs using magnetic negative selection. The sample originates from a study of PD-1 blockade in classical Hodgkin lymphoma. The CDR3 is 14 residues long. The V gene's germline CDR1 is GTSNPN and CDR2 SVGIG (reference sequence). Trimming shortened V by 1 base and J by 8 bases, and 17 bases separated the two germline ends. Generated by immunoSEQ multiplex PCR, the TCRdb table keeps only in-frame clones and is missing some. The sample has 25,000 to 30,000 clones; around 80% are singletons. Study results and limitations: The authors excluded patients who started nivolumab under 1 year after ASCT. There was a significant rise in CD4+ TCR diversity by C4D1, with no such rise for CD8+.

V usage is TRBV30 and J usage is TRBJ1-2, with D possibly TRBD1 on 5 matching bases. This sequence was found in a human donor with classical Hodgkin lymphoma. The sequences come from CD4+ T cells from blood, collected at baseline. CDR3 sequence: CAWSALRDVLGYTF. The CDR3 DNA is TGTGCCTGGAGTGCCCTCCGGGACGTTCTAGGCTACACCTTC.